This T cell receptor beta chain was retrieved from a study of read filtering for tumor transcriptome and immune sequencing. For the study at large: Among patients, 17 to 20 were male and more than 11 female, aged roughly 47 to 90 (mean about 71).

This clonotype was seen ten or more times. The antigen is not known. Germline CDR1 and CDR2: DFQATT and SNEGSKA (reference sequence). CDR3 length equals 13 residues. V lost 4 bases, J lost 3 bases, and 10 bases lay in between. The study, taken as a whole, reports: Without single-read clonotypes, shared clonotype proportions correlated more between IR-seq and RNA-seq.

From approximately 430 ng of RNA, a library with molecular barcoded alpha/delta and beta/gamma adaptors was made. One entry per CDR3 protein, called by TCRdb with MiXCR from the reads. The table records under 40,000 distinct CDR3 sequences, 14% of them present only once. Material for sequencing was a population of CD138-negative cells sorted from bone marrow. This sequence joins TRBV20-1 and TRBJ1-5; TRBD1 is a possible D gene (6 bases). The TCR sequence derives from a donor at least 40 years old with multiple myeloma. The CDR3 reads CSATGVTNQPQHF. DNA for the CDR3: TGCAGTGCTACAGGGGTCACCAATCAGCCCCAGCATTTT.